The clone carrying this T cell receptor beta chain was detected many times. Its antigen is undetermined. This record comes from a study of neurological immune-mediated disorders. About the study: The disease course was relapsing-remitting in approximately 31 and secondary progressive in about 9% of the roughly 35 multiple sclerosis patients. General study points: Neither clinical nor MRI features showed any association with the multiple sclerosis repertoire cluster, and the authors stated that larger cohorts are needed.

cDNA synthesis was performed by 5'RACE with 10-nucleotide random UMIs. From 15-18 subjects, every sequencing run obtained over 190 million TCR-beta sequences. TCRdb reprocessed the 5' RACE reads with MiXCR, giving one entry per CDR3 protein. The table has about 59,000 distinct CDR3 sequences, 3.5% to 4.5% seen once; the top ten hold over 2%. Germline CDR1 and CDR2: SGHRS and YFSETQ. V dropped 6 bases and J dropped 3 bases, with 12 bases sitting between them. The CDR3 length is 13 residues. This chain links TRBV5-1 with TRBJ1-1, with a tentative D call TRBD1 (6 bases). This TCR was recovered from a woman aged 50 to 65 with multiple sclerosis. Sample: PBMCs. CDR3 loop: CASNPGGHTEAFF. In DNA, the CDR3 is TGCGCCAGCAACCCCGGGGGGCACACTGAAGCTTTCTTT.